This T cell receptor beta chain was observed in a study of shared T cell receptors in the human thymus. Germline assignment: CDR1 LNHDA and CDR2 SQIVND (reference sequence). The CDR3 totals 11 residues. Trimming removed 3 bases from V and 15 bases from J, with 12 bases in between. The method was immunoSEQ multiplex PCR; TCRdb's version includes in-frame clones alone and lacks a portion of them. The sample carries 550,000 to 800,000 clones, around 85% recorded once. These data were also filed under a second study, of human thymus T cells.

The sequence came from a girl younger than two with a congenital heart defect. The V call is TRBV19, the J call TRBJ2-1, with D possibly TRBD1 on 6 matching bases. The sample was thymocytes. The CDR3 spells CASSIGQGTFF. DNA of the CDR3: TGTGCCAGTAGTATTGGGCAGGGGACGTTCTTC.